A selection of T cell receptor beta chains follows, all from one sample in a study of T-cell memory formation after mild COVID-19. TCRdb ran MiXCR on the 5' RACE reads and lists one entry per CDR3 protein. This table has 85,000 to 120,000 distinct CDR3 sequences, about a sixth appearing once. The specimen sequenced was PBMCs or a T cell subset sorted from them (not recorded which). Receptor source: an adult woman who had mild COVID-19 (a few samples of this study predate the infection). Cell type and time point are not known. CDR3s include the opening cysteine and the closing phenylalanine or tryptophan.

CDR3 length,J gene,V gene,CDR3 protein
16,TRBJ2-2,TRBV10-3,CAISPTSGANTGELFF
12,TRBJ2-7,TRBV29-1,CSVPGQGYEQYF
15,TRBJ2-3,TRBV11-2,CASTGLAGNTDTQYF
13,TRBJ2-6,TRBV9,CASSVAGANVLTF
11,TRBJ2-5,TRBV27,CASSPKETQYF
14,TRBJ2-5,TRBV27,CASSPIAGGKTQYF
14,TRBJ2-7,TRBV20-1,CSAVGLAVSYEQYF
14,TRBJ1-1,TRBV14,CASSQEGSYTEAFF
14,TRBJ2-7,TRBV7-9,CASSLVQGAREQYF
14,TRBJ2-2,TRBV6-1,CASSEMRNTGELFF
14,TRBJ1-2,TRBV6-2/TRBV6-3,CASSYTGLGYGYTF
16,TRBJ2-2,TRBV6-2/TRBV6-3,CASSSGLAVNTGELFF
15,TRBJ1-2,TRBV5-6,CASSLRGVGSYGYTF
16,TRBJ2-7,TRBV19,CASSISGTSGTYEQYF
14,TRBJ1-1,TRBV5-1,CASSLDSPQGKAFF
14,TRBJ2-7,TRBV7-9,CASSSRLTGREQYF
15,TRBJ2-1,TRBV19,CASSAGYSSYNEQFF
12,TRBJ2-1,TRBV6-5,CASTPAGDEQFF
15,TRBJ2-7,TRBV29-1,CSVFASGGGSYEQYF
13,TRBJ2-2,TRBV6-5,CASSYIGTGELFF
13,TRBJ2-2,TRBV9,CASSATSPGELFF
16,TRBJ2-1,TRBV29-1,CSVELGSGSPYNEQFF
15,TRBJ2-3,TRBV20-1,CSARDGDSYTDTQYF
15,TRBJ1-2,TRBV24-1,CATSDSRDPNYGYTF